Included here is one TCR beta chain sequence, with context. Germline values: CDR1 MNHEY, CDR2 SVGEGT. The CDR3 is made up of 17 amino acids. The J segment lost 3 bases and the V segment lost 2 bases, leaving 9 bases of the junction unmatched. This table comes from immunoSEQ multiplex PCR, and its TCRdb copy is limited to in-frame clones, with some not included. The sample shows 85,000 to 95,000 clones, roughly 85% of them seen only once. The data stem from a study of Ad26.COV2.S vaccination and SARS-CoV-2 variants. V and J are TRBV6-2 or TRBV6-3 and TRBJ2-3; 9 bases are a match to TRBD2. This receptor was identified in a human donor who had recovered from COVID-19. Sequencing was performed on peripheral blood, taken after recovery from COVID-19. The DNA for the CDR3 is TGTGCCAGCAGTTACCGCCTTAGCGGGAGAGGAACAGATACGCAGTATTTT. Translated: CASSYRLSGRGTDTQYF.